Following are 18 T cell receptor beta chains from one sample sequenced in a study of blood T cell repertoires in COVID-19. Method: immunoSEQ multiplex PCR; TCRdb's copy keeps in-frame clones and lacks some. Of roughly 400,000 clones listed, about 90% are singletons. Material for sequencing was PBMCs or T cells enriched from blood (not recorded which). The receptors were sampled from a man aged 18 to 30 who had recovered from COVID-19.

This chain joins TRBV2 and TRBJ2-7; possible D gene TRBD2, 7 bases. The germline V gene has CDR1 SNHLY and CDR2 FYNNEI. V dropped 6 bases and J dropped 4 bases, with 16 bases sitting between them. This CDR3 is 14 amino acids long. CDR3 sequence: CASRILQGGYEQYF. DNA of the CDR3: TGTGCCAGCAGAATACTACAGGGAGGGTACGAGCAGTACTTC.

The V call is TRBV11-2, the J call TRBJ1-2, with 12 bases matching TRBD1. Trimming took 2 bases from V and 4 from J; bases not matched to a gene: 5. CDR1 and CDR2 from the germline V gene are SGHAT and FQNNGV. The CDR3 runs to 16 residues. The CDR3 sequence is CASSLTGTGGGYGYTF. In DNA, the CDR3 is TGTGCCAGCAGCTTAACCGGGACAGGGGGCGGCTATGGCTACACCTTC.

The chain has TRBV28 and TRBJ1-1; 7 bases are a match to TRBD1. Germline trimming cut 5 bases from V and 6 bases from J; bases unmatched to any gene: 12. This CDR3 has 15 residues. Germline V gene sequence: CDR1 MDHEN, CDR2 SYDVKM. The CDR3 loop is CASSPYHRGMAEAFF. Here the CDR3 DNA reads TGTGCCAGCAGTCCCTACCACAGGGGAATGGCTGAAGCTTTCTTT.

The chain is built from TRBV29-1 and TRBJ1-3; 7 bases are a match to TRBD1. The CDR3 is 12 residues long. Germline loops: CDR1 SQVTM, CDR2 ANQGSEA. With V trimmed by 7 bases and J by 4 bases, 4 bases remained unmatched. In nucleotides, the CDR3 is TGCAGCGGAAGGACAGGAGGAAACACCATATATTTT. Its translation: CSGRTGGNTIYF.

This sequence joins TRBV19 and TRBJ1-4; D is unclear. Deletions cut 3 bases from V and 8 bases from J, with 13 bases between. CDR3 length equals 14 residues. The germline CDR1 and CDR2 sequences are LNHDA and SQIVND (reference sequence). DNA of the CDR3: TGTGCCAGTAGTATTCTAGGACCGGGGGAAAAACTGTTTTTT. Protein: CASSILGPGEKLFF.

The rearrangement joins TRBV11-2 to TRBJ1-3, with D perhaps TRBD1 (6 bases). The V gene lost 5 bases and the J gene lost 0 bases, with 11 bases spanning the gap. The CDR3 totals 15 residues. Germline V gives CDR1 SGHAT, CDR2 FQNNGV. This CDR3 reads CASSQQGSSGNTIYF. In DNA form, the CDR3 reads TGTGCCAGCAGCCAGCAGGGGAGCTCTGGAAACACCATATATTTT.

This clone came up many times. CDR3 amino acids: CASRASRTGGGGYTF. The CDR3, as DNA: TGCGCCAGCAGGGCCTCTCGGACAGGGGGCGGTGGCTACACCTTC. The chain is built from TRBV4-1 and TRBJ1-2, with 11 bases matching TRBD1. Trimming cost V 6 bases and J 7 bases; bases outside gene matches: 10. The germline CDR1 and CDR2 sequences are MGHRA and YSYEKL. The CDR3 has 15 residues.

V is TRBV5-4 and J is TRBJ2-7; maybe TRBD2 (6 bases). This CDR3 region has 13 residues. V was clipped by 5 bases and J by 6 bases, with 15 bases between them. CDR1 is SGHNT, CDR2 YYREEE, per germline (reference sequence). CDR3 in amino acids: CASRGGPEGEQYF. Written as DNA, the CDR3 is TGTGCCAGCAGGGGGGGTCCTGAGGGCGAGCAGTACTTC.

This chain uses TRBV5-1 with TRBJ2-6; 8 bases fit TRBD2. The CDR3 consists of 16 residues. J was trimmed by 2 bases and V by 5 bases; bases with no gene match: 6. Germline CDR1 and CDR2: SGHRS and YFSETQ. This CDR3 reads CASRASGLTGANVLTF. DNA of the CDR3: TGCGCCAGCAGGGCTAGCGGGTTAACTGGGGCCAACGTCCTGACTTTC.

In its sample, this clone was seen once. The chain joins TRBV30 to TRBJ1-4; 12 bases line up with TRBD1. The trim removed 1 base at V and 8 bases at J, leaving 5 bases unmatched. This CDR3 contains 15 residues. CDR1 GTSNPN and CDR2 SVGIG come from the germline V gene (reference sequence). The CDR3, as DNA: TGTGCCTGGAGTGGGGGACAGGGGGCTTACGAAAAACTGTTTTTT. Encoded protein: CAWSGGQGAYEKLFF.

This rearrangement joins TRBV11-2 to TRBJ1-1, with 7 nucleotides matching TRBD1. V trimming: 2 bases; J trimming: 4 bases; junction bases outside the gene matches: 1. Looked up from germline, CDR1 is SGHAT and CDR2 is FQNNGV. The CDR3 contains 13 residues. The CDR3 region has the DNA TGTGCCAGCAGCTTATCAGGGGGCACTGAAGCTTTCTTT. Amino acid sequence: CASSLSGGTEAFF.

This sequence joins TRBV28 and TRBJ2-1; 11 positions agree with TRBD1. The CDR3 has 18 residues. Germline trimming cut 6 bases from V and 2 bases from J; bases unmatched to any gene: 12. Germline V lookup: CDR1 MDHEN, CDR2 SYDVKM. The DNA of the CDR3 is TGTGCCAGCAGCCCCTCCCGGACAGGGGGCGGGGCCTACAATGAGCAGTTCTTC. Protein product: CASSPSRTGGGAYNEQFF. Complete variable domain (other parts from reference TRBV28 and TRBJ2-1): DVKVTQSSRYLVKRTGEKVFLECVQDMDHENMFWYRQDPGLGLRLIYFSYDVKMKEKGDIPEGYSVSREKKERFSLILESASTNQTSMYLCASSPSRTGGGAYNEQFFGPGTRLTVL.

This chain uses TRBV7-8 with TRBJ2-5; 9 positions agree with TRBD2. Looked up from germline, CDR1 is SGHVS and CDR2 is FQNEAQ. This CDR3 spans 15 amino acids. Unmatched junction bases numbered 7, after V lost 3 bases and J lost 5 bases. The chain's CDR3 is CASSFFLAGRETQYF. In DNA, the CDR3 is TGTGCCAGCAGCTTCTTCCTAGCGGGGAGGGAGACCCAGTACTTC.

V usage is TRBV4-1 and J usage is TRBJ1-6, with 7 positions matching TRBD1. The CDR3 is 17 residues long. Losses at the gene ends were 5 bases for V and 0 bases for J; bases not matched to a gene: 7. CDR1 is MGHRA and CDR2 is YSYEKL in the germline V gene. CDR3 residues: CASSYQQGSSYNSPLHF. The CDR3 region has the DNA TGCGCCAGCAGCTACCAACAGGGGAGCTCCTATAATTCACCCCTCCACTTT.

The CDR3 here is CASSPGTGGLGNQPQHF. The CDR3 bases are TGCGCCAGCAGCCCCGGGACAGGGGGTCTCGGCAATCAGCCCCAGCATTTT. This rearrangement joins TRBV5-1 to TRBJ1-5; 11 positions agree with TRBD1. The CDR3 spans 17 residues. Germline trimming cut 4 bases from V and 2 bases from J; bases unmatched to any gene: 8. Germline assignment: CDR1 SGHRS and CDR2 YFSETQ.

The chain is built from TRBV12-3 or TRBV12-4 and TRBJ2-7; D uncertain. The V end lost 4 bases, the J end lost 1 base, and 8 bases lay between the germline ends. The CDR3 loop spans 13 amino acids. The CDR3 sequence is CASSSSLSYEQYF. In DNA, the CDR3 is TGTGCCAGCAGTTCTTCCCTTTCCTACGAGCAGTACTTC.

The chain couples TRBV6-5 to TRBJ1-2, with no clear D. This CDR3 is built from 14 residues. Per germline, CDR1 MNHEY and CDR2 SVGAGI. V was pared by 7 bases and J by 8 bases, with 20 bases between. As DNA, the CDR3 is TGTGCCAGCAAATGGTTTCGGCAGTTGCGGGGCTACACCTTC. This translates into CASKWFRQLRGYTF.

CDR3 in amino acids: CASSGTSGGAQFF. The CDR3 coding sequence is TGTGCCAGCAGCGGCACTAGCGGGGGGGCTCAGTTCTTC. The chain carries TRBV7-6 and TRBJ2-1; 13 bases are a match to TRBD2. CDR3 length equals 13 residues. The trim removed 5 bases at V and 13 bases at J, leaving 5 bases unmatched. Germline V gives CDR1 SGHVS, CDR2 FNYEAQ.